Following are 3 T cell receptor beta chains from one sample sequenced in a study of molecular identifiers for immune sequencing clone quantification. TCRdb re-derived calls from the PCR reads in MiXCR, one entry per CDR3 protein. The sample carries more than 50,000 distinct CDR3 sequences, about 19% recorded once. What was sequenced was naive CD8+ T cells from blood, with Jurkat cell RNA spiked in. Subset of the sample: FACS-sorted CD8+CD4-CCR7+CD45RA+ naive T cells. The receptors shown here come from a human donor in good health. Some libraries in this study had Jurkat cell RNA spiked in.

V usage is TRBV19 and J usage is TRBJ2-7; D is unclear. V lost 5 bases, J lost 0 bases, and 14 bases lay in between. The germline CDR1 and CDR2 sequences are LNHDA and SQIVND (reference sequence). The CDR3 has 15 amino acids. The CDR3 DNA follows: TGTGCCAGTAGTCCGACTGGTCTCCCCTCCTACGAGCAGTACTTC. Translating gives CASSPTGLPSYEQYF.

This clonotype was observed a few times. A read error may explain this, as a much larger clone is one base away. This chain's CDR3 is CSVEGSSVNSHNEQFF. The CDR3 bases are TGCAGCGTTGAAGGAAGTAGCGTTAACTCCCACAATGAGCAGTTCTTC. The V and J genes are TRBV29-1 and TRBJ2-1, with TRBD2 as a possible D gene (5 bases). Germline CDR1 reads SQVTM; CDR2 reads ANQGSEA. The CDR3 covers 16 residues.

Ten or more counts support this clonotype. The rearrangement joins TRBV19 to TRBJ2-7; D is unclear. The CDR3 is 15 residues long. Germline V gene sequence: CDR1 LNHDA, CDR2 SQIVND (reference sequence). V gave up 3 bases and J gave up 3 bases, with 15 bases separating them. CDR3 sequence (DNA): TGTGCCAGTAGTATTGGTTATGGGATCAGCTACGAGCAGTACTTC. Protein product: CASSIGYGISYEQYF.